This T cell receptor beta chain was observed in a study of blood T cell repertoires in COVID-19. Some clones are missing from TCRdb's copy, which holds only in-frame ones; the method was immunoSEQ multiplex PCR. Here the sample spans about 340,000 clones, 75% to 90% being singletons. Trimming took 6 bases from V and 5 from J; bases not matched to a gene: 6. This CDR3 comprises 13 residues. Germline values: CDR1 MNHEY, CDR2 SVGAGI. The V gene is TRBV6-5, the J gene TRBJ2-7, with 8 bases that match TRBD1. What was sequenced was peripheral blood. This receptor was obtained from a woman between 55 and 75 years old with COVID-19, enrolled during active disease. In nucleotides, the CDR3 is TGTGCCAGCAGCCCGGACAGGGTACACGAGCAGTACTTC. Protein: CASSPDRVHEQYF.